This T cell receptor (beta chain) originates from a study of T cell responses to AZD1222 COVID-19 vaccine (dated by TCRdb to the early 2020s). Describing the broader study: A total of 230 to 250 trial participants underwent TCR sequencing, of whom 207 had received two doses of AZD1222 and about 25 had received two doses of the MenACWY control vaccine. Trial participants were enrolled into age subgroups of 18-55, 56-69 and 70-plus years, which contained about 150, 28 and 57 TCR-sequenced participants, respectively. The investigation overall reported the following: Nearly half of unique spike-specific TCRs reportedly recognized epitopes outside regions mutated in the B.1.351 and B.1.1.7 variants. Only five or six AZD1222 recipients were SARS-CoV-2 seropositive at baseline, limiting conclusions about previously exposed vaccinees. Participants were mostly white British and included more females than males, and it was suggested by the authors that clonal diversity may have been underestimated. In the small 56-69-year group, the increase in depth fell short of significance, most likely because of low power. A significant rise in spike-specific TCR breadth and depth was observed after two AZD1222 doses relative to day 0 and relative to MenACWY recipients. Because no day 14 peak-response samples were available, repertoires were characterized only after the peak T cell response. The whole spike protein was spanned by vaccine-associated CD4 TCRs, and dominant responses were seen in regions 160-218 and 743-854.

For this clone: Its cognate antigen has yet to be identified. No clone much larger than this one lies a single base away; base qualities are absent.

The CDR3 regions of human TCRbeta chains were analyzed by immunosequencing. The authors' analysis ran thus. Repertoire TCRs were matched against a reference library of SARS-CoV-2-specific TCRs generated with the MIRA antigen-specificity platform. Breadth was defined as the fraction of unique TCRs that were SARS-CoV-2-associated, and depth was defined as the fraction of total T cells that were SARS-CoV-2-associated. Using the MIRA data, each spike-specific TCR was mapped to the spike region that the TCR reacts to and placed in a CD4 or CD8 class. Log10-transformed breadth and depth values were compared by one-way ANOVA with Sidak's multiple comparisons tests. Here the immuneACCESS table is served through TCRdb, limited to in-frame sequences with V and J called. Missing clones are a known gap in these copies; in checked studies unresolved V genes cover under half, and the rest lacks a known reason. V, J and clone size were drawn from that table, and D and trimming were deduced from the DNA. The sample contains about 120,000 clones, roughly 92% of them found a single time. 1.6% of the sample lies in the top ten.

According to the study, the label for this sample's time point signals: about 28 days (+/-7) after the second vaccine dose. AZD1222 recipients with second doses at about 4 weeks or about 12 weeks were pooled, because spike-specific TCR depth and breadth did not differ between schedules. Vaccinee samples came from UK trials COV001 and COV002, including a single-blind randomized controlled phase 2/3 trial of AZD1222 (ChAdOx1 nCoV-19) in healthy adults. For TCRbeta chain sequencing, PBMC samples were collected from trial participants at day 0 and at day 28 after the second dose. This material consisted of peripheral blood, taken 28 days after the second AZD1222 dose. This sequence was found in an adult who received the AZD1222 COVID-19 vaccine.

The nucleotide sequence reads as follows: TGCAGCGCCCAAAATGCAGGACTAGGGCCATTGGAGCAGTACTTC. This codes for CSAQNAGLGPLEQYF. Recombination linked TRBV29-1 to TRBJ2-7, and 7 junctional nucleotides match TRBD2. The CDR3 sequence holds 15 residues, the cysteine and phenylalanine included. Left in the record is the CDR3 DNA by itself, 45 bases read in frame from the first base. For CDR1 and CDR2, the germline V gene lists SQVTM and ANQGSEA. The V end gives up 7 bases and the J end 7 bases, leaving 19 bases in the junction not matched to a gene.